This T cell receptor (beta chain) was found in a study of T cells in Graves' hyperthyroidism and ophthalmopathy. TCR beta CDR3 regions were amplified from RNA transcripts. First-round RT-PCR targeting the TCR CDR3 was performed with the HTBI primer set. In TCRdb, the multiplex PCR reads were re-called with MiXCR into one record per CDR3 protein. The sample includes 600,000 to 650,000 distinct CDR3 sequences, around 21% seen only once; the top ten take more than 30%. This clonotype came up many times. Lactation, pregnancy, other autoimmune disease or uncontrolled infection led to exclusion of patients. Germline lookup yields CDR1 SEHNR and CDR2 FQNEAQ (reference sequence). V gave up 7 bases and J gave up 6 bases, with 14 bases separating them. The CDR3 length is 13 residues.

V gene TRBV7-9 combines with J gene TRBJ2-3, with D hard to call. The TCR originated in a young man with Graves' ophthalmopathy. Sequenced material: blood. This CDR3 is CASTVPPRDTQYF. CDR3 in DNA: TGTGCCAGCACCGTCCCCCCGAGGGATACGCAGTATTTT.